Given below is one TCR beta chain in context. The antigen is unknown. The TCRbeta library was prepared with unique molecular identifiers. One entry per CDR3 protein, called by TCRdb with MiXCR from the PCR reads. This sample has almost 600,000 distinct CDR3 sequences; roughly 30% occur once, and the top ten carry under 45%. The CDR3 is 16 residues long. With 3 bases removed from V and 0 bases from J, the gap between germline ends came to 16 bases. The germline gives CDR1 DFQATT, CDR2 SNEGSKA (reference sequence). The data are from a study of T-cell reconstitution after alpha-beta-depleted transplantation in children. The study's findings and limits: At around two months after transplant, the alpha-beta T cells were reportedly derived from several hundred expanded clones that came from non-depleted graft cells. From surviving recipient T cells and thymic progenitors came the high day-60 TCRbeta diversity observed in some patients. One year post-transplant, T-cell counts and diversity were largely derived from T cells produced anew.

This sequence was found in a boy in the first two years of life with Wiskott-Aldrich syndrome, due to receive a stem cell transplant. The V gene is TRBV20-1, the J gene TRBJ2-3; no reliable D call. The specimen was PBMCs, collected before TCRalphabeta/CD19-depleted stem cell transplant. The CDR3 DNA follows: TGCAGTGCTAGCTTTTACAGATTATCTAGCACAGATACGCAGTATTTT. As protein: CSASFYRLSSTDTQYF.